These T cell receptor beta chains were read from a single sample in a study of blood T cell repertoires in COVID-19. Using immunoSEQ multiplex PCR, the repertoire was profiled, and TCRdb retains in-frame clones only, with some absent. The profile shows about 240,000 clones, roughly four fifths of them singletons. Specimen: peripheral blood. The receptor source for this set is a woman aged 70-85 years with acute or convalescent COVID-19. Both conserved end residues are part of each CDR3. Each record gives: V gene, clone size, D gene, J gene, CDR3 DNA, CDR3 protein. The D gene is left open where the match is weak. Size is omitted from some rows. Given values are once, few, many or a class for expanded clones.

TRBV12-3/TRBV12-4	NA	NA	TRBJ1-1	TGTGCCAGCAGTTTAGGACAGACCACTGAAGCTTTCTTT	CASSLGQTTEAFF
TRBV9	NA	NA	TRBJ2-1	TGTGCCAGCAGCCAGTCGGGGGTTAGCTCCTACAATGAGCAGTTCTTC	CASSQSGVSSYNEQFF
TRBV12-3/TRBV12-4	few	NA	TRBJ1-3	TGTGCCAGCAGCCTGCTACAGGGAGCGGTATATTTT	CASSLLQGAVYF
TRBV5-1	NA	NA	TRBJ2-7	TGCGCCAGCAGCTGGGGCGGGGGCCCCTACGAGCAGTACTTC	CASSWGGGPYEQYF
TRBV6-6	few	NA	TRBJ1-1	TGTGCCAGCAGTCCTGACGGAAGGGGATATTCAATGAACACTGAAGCTTTCTTT	CASSPDGRGYSMNTEAFF
TRBV9	NA	NA	TRBJ2-5	TGTGCCAGCAGCGTAGGAGGGATCGAAGAGACCCAGTACTTC	CASSVGGIEETQYF
TRBV5-1	NA	NA	TRBJ1-5	TGCGCCAGCAGCCGAGACGGACAGAGCAATCAGCCCCAGCATTTT	CASSRDGQSNQPQHF
TRBV24-1	NA	NA	TRBJ1-5	TGTGCCACCAGTGATCAGGATAGTCAGCCCCAGCATTTT	CATSDQDSQPQHF
TRBV5-4	NA	NA	TRBJ2-7	TGTGCCAGCAGCTTGATTAGCTACGAGCAGTACTTC	CASSLISYEQYF
TRBV6-1	NA	NA	TRBJ2-1	TGTGCCAGCAGTGAAAGGGGAGGCTACTACAATGAGCAGTTCTTC	CASSERGGYYNEQFF
TRBV18	NA	NA	TRBJ1-4	TGTGCCAGCTCACCGCAGGGGAGCGCGACTAATGAAAAACTGTTTTTT	CASSPQGSATNEKLFF
TRBV30	NA	TRBD1	TRBJ1-1	TGTGCCTGGAGTAACCCTGGCAGGGGGCTTAATACTGAAGCTTTCTTT	CAWSNPGRGLNTEAFF
TRBV6-1	NA	NA	TRBJ1-4	TGTGCCAGCAGTGACGGACGGAGGGGTTGGGAAAAACTGTTTTTT	CASSDGRRGWEKLFF
TRBV19	NA	NA	TRBJ1-1	TGTGCCAGTAGTCTCCAGGGTCTGAACACTGAAGCTTTCTTT	CASSLQGLNTEAFF
TRBV3-1/TRBV3-2	NA	NA	TRBJ1-6	TGTGCCAGCAGCCAACAGGGGCATAATTCACCCCTCCACTTT	CASSQQGHNSPLHF
TRBV2	NA	NA	TRBJ1-2	TGTGCCAGCAGTGAGGTGGGCTTGGGCTATGGCTACACCTTC	CASSEVGLGYGYTF
TRBV29-1	NA	NA	TRBJ1-3	TGCAGCGTTGATGGTCAGGGTGACGGAAACACCATATATTTT	CSVDGQGDGNTIYF
TRBV5-4	NA	NA	TRBJ1-3	TGTGCCAGCAGCTTGCTGGAGGGAAACACCATATATTTT	CASSLLEGNTIYF
TRBV3-1/TRBV3-2	NA	TRBD2	TRBJ2-3	TGTGCCAGCAGCCTCCGACTAGCGGGGGTATTCACAGATACGCAGTATTTT	CASSLRLAGVFTDTQYF
TRBV20-1	NA	TRBD1	TRBJ1-6	TGCAGTGCTAGTGATCTAGGGGGCGATTCACCCCTCCACTTT	CSASDLGGDSPLHF
TRBV5-6	NA	NA	TRBJ1-2	TGTGCCAGCAGCCCACAGGGTACGGATACTGGCTACACCTTC	CASSPQGTDTGYTF
TRBV7-2	NA	TRBD2	TRBJ2-7	TGTGCCAGCAGCTTGATAGCGGGAGTCACCTACGAGCAGTACTTC	CASSLIAGVTYEQYF
TRBV3-1/TRBV3-2	NA	NA	TRBJ1-1	TGTGCCAGCAGCCAAGGGCAGGGTGAGTTAGGCACTGAAGCTTTCTTT	CASSQGQGELGTEAFF
TRBV6-5	NA	NA	TRBJ1-2	TGTGCCACCAGCCGTCCGGACAGATATATCTATGGCTACACCTTC	CATSRPDRYIYGYTF
TRBV3-1/TRBV3-2	once	TRBD2	TRBJ2-5	TGTGCCAGCAGCCAAGTGTCACTAGCGGGGAGGGAGACCCAGTACTTC	CASSQVSLAGRETQYF
TRBV24-1	few	NA	TRBJ2-5	TGTGCCACCAGTGATTTGGCAGGGTTGGGCCAAGAGACCCAGTACTTC	CATSDLAGLGQETQYF
TRBV19	once	NA	TRBJ1-2	TGTGCCAGTAGTATCCCCGGAGTAGACTATGGCTACACCTTC	CASSIPGVDYGYTF
TRBV24-1	few	TRBD1	TRBJ2-1	TGTGCCACCAGTGATTCGACAGGGAGAGCCTACAATGAGCAGTTCTTC	CATSDSTGRAYNEQFF
TRBV11-3	NA	TRBD2	TRBJ2-1	TGTGCCAGCAGCTTAGGTGCCCTAGCGGGGGCGTACAATGAGCAGTTCTTC	CASSLGALAGAYNEQFF
TRBV6-1	NA	TRBD2	TRBJ2-1	TGTGCCAGCAGTGAACTAGCGGGGGGGCAGGGTGAGCAGTTCTTC	CASSELAGGQGEQFF
TRBV18	NA	NA	TRBJ2-3	TGTGCCAGCTCACCAAACATTCCCCCAGATACGCAGTATTTT	CASSPNIPPDTQYF
TRBV18	NA	NA	TRBJ1-1	TGTGCCAGCCTATCCGACAGGAACACTGAAGCTTTCTTT	CASLSDRNTEAFF
TRBV24-1	NA	NA	TRBJ2-4	TGTGCCACCAGTGACTGGGGGCGCGGAAACATTCAGTACTTC	CATSDWGRGNIQYF
TRBV28	once	NA	TRBJ1-3	TGTGCCAGCAGTTTAGCGGGAGGAAACACCATATATTTT	CASSLAGGNTIYF
TRBV3-1/TRBV3-2	few	TRBD1	TRBJ1-6	TGTGCCAGCAGCCAAGATACAGGGGTCCCCTATAATTCACCCCTCCACTTT	CASSQDTGVPYNSPLHF
TRBV6-5	NA	TRBD1	TRBJ1-4	TGTGCCAGCAGTCAAATCGGACAGGGTAATGAAAAACTGTTTTTT	CASSQIGQGNEKLFF
TRBV6-2/TRBV6-3	NA	NA	TRBJ1-1	TGTGCCAGCAGTTACCTGACAGGCGTGAACACTGAAGCTTTCTTT	CASSYLTGVNTEAFF
TRBV5-1	NA	NA	TRBJ2-3	TGCGCCAGCAGCTTAGGAGGGGCTTACACAGATACGCAGTATTTT	CASSLGGAYTDTQYF
TRBV12-3/TRBV12-4	few	TRBD1	TRBJ1-4	TGTGCCAGCAGGGGGACAGCTAATGAAAAACTGTTTTTT	CASRGTANEKLFF
TRBV6-5	NA	NA	TRBJ1-1	TGTGCCAGCAGTTACGCAGGGAACACTGAAGCTTTCTTT	CASSYAGNTEAFF
TRBV29-1	NA	NA	TRBJ2-7	TGCAGCGTTGTTCTATGGGCAGTCCAAGGTGGCGAGCAGTACTTC	CSVVLWAVQGGEQYF
TRBV9	NA	NA	TRBJ1-2	TGTGCCAGCAGCGACCTGGGAGGTGTCTATGGCTACACCTTC	CASSDLGGVYGYTF
TRBV6-2/TRBV6-3	NA	NA	TRBJ1-5	TGTGCCAGCAGTACCCTTCTTGACCCCGGACAATATAGCAATCAGCCCCAGCATTTT	CASSTLLDPGQYSNQPQHF
TRBV10-2	NA	NA	TRBJ2-1	TGCGCCAGCAGTGGGCTCGGACAGTTGAGGAATGAGCAGTTCTTC	CASSGLGQLRNEQFF